This TCR beta chain came from a study of shared clonotypes between healthy human individuals. In the case of this clone: Its antigen remains unidentified.

CD45RO-negative cells were positively selected for CCR7, leaving out terminally differentiated effector memory CD45RA+ cells. Trimming removed 0 bases at V and 8 bases at J, with 14 bases between. The CDR3 extends over 15 amino acids. In germline, CDR1 is SGHTA, CDR2 FQGNSA. Sequencing was at deep level. Study processing details: Quality scores were absent from the junction-only immunoSEQ sequences, so filtering differed. Sequencing used immunoSEQ multiplex PCR; TCRdb keeps in-frame clones, though not all of them. The DNA was the basis for D and trimming; V, J and clone size are from that table. This sample yields around 2.1 million clones, of which 93% are seen a single time; 1.7% belongs to the top ten. Study findings and constraints: Generally, naive subsets (rather than memory subsets) showed larger estimated richness.

The rearrangement links TRBV7-2 to TRBJ1-3; no clear D gene. The TCR originated in a man between 18 and 29 years old in good health. Some clones in this sample may be carry-over from other donors' samples. Sequenced input: naive CD8+ T cells from PBMCs. In nucleotides, the CDR3 is TGTGCCAGCAGCTTAGCAGGAAGAGCCGGGGACACCATATATTTT. It codes for CASSLAGRAGDTIYF.